One and the same sample provided the 6 T cell receptor beta chains below, sequenced in a study of blood T cell repertoires in COVID-19. Clones were sequenced by immunoSEQ multiplex PCR, and TCRdb holds only the in-frame ones, with some missing. The sample lists approximately 180,000 clones, about 89% occurring once. Sequenced sample: peripheral blood. The origin of the receptors is a man aged 40-50 years with active or convalescent COVID-19.

The rearrangement joins TRBV28 to TRBJ1-5, with no clear D. The germline gives CDR1 MDHEN, CDR2 SYDVKM. The CDR3 covers 15 residues. Trimming cost V 2 bases and J 4 bases, with 12 bases left between them. For the CDR3, the DNA is TGTGCCAGCAGTTTAGCGGGTCAAGGGAATCAGCCCCAGCATTTT. Translated: CASSLAGQGNQPQHF.

The chain links TRBV4-1 to TRBJ2-1; 11 positions agree with TRBD2. Germline trimming cut 5 bases from V and 5 bases from J; bases unmatched to any gene: 2. CDR3 length: 14 residues. Per the germline V gene, CDR1 is MGHRA and CDR2 is YSYEKL. The DNA of the CDR3 is TGCGCCAGCAGCAAGGGACTAGCGGACAATGAGCAGTTCTTC. It translates to CASSKGLADNEQFF.

The chain has TRBV4-1 and TRBJ1-1; tentatively, D is TRBD1 (5 bases). The germline V gene has CDR1 MGHRA and CDR2 YSYEKL. V lost 2 bases and J 9 bases, leaving 13 bases between the germline ends. The CDR3 covers 13 residues. In DNA form, the CDR3 reads TGCGCCAGCAGCCAATATCTCCGGACACAAGCTTTCTTT. Translating gives CASSQYLRTQAFF.

The genes are TRBV4-1 and TRBJ1-4, with a weak D call TRBD1 (5 bases). Trimming shortened V by 0 bases and J by 3 bases, and 11 bases separated the two germline ends. CDR1 is MGHRA and CDR2 is YSYEKL in the germline V gene. The CDR3 contains 16 residues. CDR3 loop: CASSQEVAGSNEKLFF. The CDR3 nucleotides read TGCGCCAGCAGCCAAGAGGTGGCAGGGTCTAATGAAAAACTGTTTTTT.

The V gene is TRBV12-3 or TRBV12-4, the J gene TRBJ1-2; D remains ambiguous. V dropped 8 bases and J dropped 8 bases, with 9 bases sitting between them. This CDR3 has 10 amino acids. The CDR3 DNA reads as TGTGCCAGCGGGCCGGGGGGCTACACCTTC. As protein: CASGPGGYTF.

V is TRBV19 and J is TRBJ1-2; D is unclear. The CDR3 is made up of 15 amino acids. CDR1 and CDR2 (germline): LNHDA, SQIVND (reference sequence). Trimming stripped 4 bases from V and 0 bases from J, with 12 bases between. Here the CDR3 DNA reads TGTGCCAGTAGTACCGAGGCAGCGACTAACTATGGCTACACCTTC. The encoded protein is CASSTEAATNYGYTF.